These T cell receptor beta chains were read from a single sample in a study of T cell responses to AZD1222 COVID-19 vaccine. The protocol was immunoSEQ multiplex PCR, while the TCRdb copy is restricted to in-frame clones and leaves out a portion. The sample records more than 110,000 clones, around 90% being singletons. Sequencing was performed on peripheral blood, taken on day 0 of AZD1222 vaccination. These receptors came from an adult in good health. Each CDR3 is given with its conserved first and last residue. D genes are given only for firm matches. Clone size is given for some rows only: seen once, a few or many times, or a class if the clone is expanded.

. . TRBJ1-5 TRBV30 CAGGDPRPQHF TGTGCCGGAGGGGATCCCCGGCCCCAGCATTTT
. TRBD2 TRBJ2-5 TRBV7-2 CASSAFRGLAEETQYF TGTGCCAGCAGCGCATTCCGGGGACTAGCGGAAGAGACCCAGTACTTC
. TRBD1 TRBJ1-2 TRBV10-3 CAISRTGPMRRGYTF TGTGCCATCAGCCGGACAGGTCCGATGAGAAGGGGCTACACCTTC
once TRBD1 TRBJ1-5 TRBV30 CAWSFMTGEQPQHF TGTGCCTGGAGTTTTATGACAGGGGAACAGCCCCAGCATTTT
. . TRBJ2-7 TRBV4-3 CASSQELVSSYEQYF TGCGCCAGCAGCCAAGAACTGGTGAGCTCCTACGAGCAGTACTTC
. TRBD1 TRBJ1-2 TRBV5-5 CASSTPPGTENYGYTF TGTGCCAGCAGCACCCCCCCCGGGACAGAAAACTATGGCTACACCTTC
. TRBD2 TRBJ2-1 TRBV4-1 CASSQVGRLAGQGGEFF TGCGCCAGCAGCCAAGTCGGACGACTAGCGGGGCAGGGGGGGGAGTTCTTC
. TRBD2 TRBJ2-2 TRBV19 CASSLHRRLAENTGELFF TGTGCCAGTAGTCTCCACCGCCGACTAGCGGAGAACACCGGGGAGCTGTTTTTT
. . TRBJ1-6 TRBV5-4 CASSFNLGAGSPLHF TGTGCCAGCAGCTTTAATTTGGGGGCAGGATCACCCCTCCACTTT
. . TRBJ1-1 TRBV11-2 CASSLPNWRHTEAFF TGTGCCAGCAGCTTACCGAATTGGAGGCACACTGAAGCTTTCTTT
. . TRBJ1-1 TRBV19 CASSPSSNRRAFF TGTGCCAGTAGTCCCTCCTCAAATCGGCGGGCTTTCTTT
. . TRBJ1-4 TRBV28 CAIAQGGDEKLFF TGTGCCATAGCTCAGGGAGGGGACGAAAAACTGTTTTTT
once . TRBJ1-1 TRBV5-1 CASSLAAGSSTEAFF TGCGCCAGCAGCTTGGCTGCAGGGTCGAGCACTGAAGCTTTCTTT
. TRBD1 TRBJ1-6 TRBV6-5 CASKGTGSYNSPLHF TGTGCCAGCAAGGGGACAGGGTCATATAATTCACCCCTCCACTTT
. . TRBJ2-7 TRBV7-6 CASSPPGDYEQYF TGTGCCAGCAGCCCCCCAGGGGACTACGAGCAGTACTTC
. TRBD1 TRBJ2-1 TRBV7-8 CASSSDRVYNEQFF TGTGCCAGCAGCTCGGACAGGGTCTACAATGAGCAGTTCTTC
. . TRBJ1-2 TRBV30 CAWNMLGAYGYTF TGTGCCTGGAACATGCTTGGGGCCTATGGCTACACCTTC
once . TRBJ1-6 TRBV11-2 CASSSRKAVMAYNSPLHF TGTGCCAGCAGCTCTCGGAAGGCGGTAATGGCCTATAATTCACCCCTCCACTTT
. . TRBJ2-7 TRBV4-3 CASSQVGVGNHEQYF TGCGCCAGCAGCCAGGTGGGAGTAGGGAACCACGAGCAGTACTTC
few TRBD1 TRBJ2-7 TRBV6-2/TRBV6-3 CASSYSTGGYEQYF TGTGCCAGCAGTTACTCGACAGGGGGCTACGAGCAGTACTTC
. TRBD1 TRBJ2-1 TRBV5-1 CASSPSGIHTRDRIKGQQFF TGCGCCAGCAGCCCCTCGGGCATTCATACACGGGACAGGATAAAGGGCCAGCAGTTCTTC
once TRBD2 TRBJ2-5 TRBV20-1 CSARGGETQYF TGCAGTGCTAGGGGGGGGGAGACCCAGTACTTC
. . TRBJ1-1 TRBV12-3/TRBV12-4 CASSLLAGEKAFF TGTGCCAGCAGTTTATTGGCGGGGGAGAAAGCTTTCTTT
many TRBD1 TRBJ1-4 TRBV4-3 CASSQDVSGQGVEKLFF TGCGCCAGCAGCCAAGATGTTTCCGGACAGGGAGTTGAAAAACTGTTTTTT
. . TRBJ2-3 TRBV28 CASSLGKDTDTQYF TGTGCCAGCAGTTTAGGTAAAGACACAGATACGCAGTATTTT
. . TRBJ2-3 TRBV7-2 CASSRTGLGEDTQYF TGTGCCAGCAGCAGGACTGGGTTGGGCGAGGATACGCAGTATTTT
once . TRBJ2-3 TRBV27 CASSLSSTDTQYF TGTGCCAGCAGTTTAAGTTCCACAGATACGCAGTATTTT
. TRBD1 TRBJ2-7 TRBV7-9 CASSPSGTVRNEQYF TGTGCCAGCAGCCCCTCCGGGACAGTTCGGAACGAGCAGTACTTC